The clone carrying this TCR beta chain was recorded at least ten times. Its antigen is not identified. TCRdb ran MiXCR on the reads and lists one entry per CDR3 protein. Among about 110,000 distinct CDR3 sequences listed, around 45% were seen once. This sample is part of a study of T cell repertoires in cytomegalovirus infection. Study as a whole: Public TCR beta signatures were indicative of both CMV infection and a matching HLA type. Study-wide results and caveats: HLA-C-restricted CMV clonotypes gave the most frequent clonotype in two of eight donors.

This CDR3 has 14 residues. The V and J ends lost 6 bases and 1 base respectively, with 12 bases between them. Germline V gives CDR1 MDHEN, CDR2 SYDVKM. Specimen: CD8+ T cells from cultured PBMCs, collected from culture after CMV antigen stimulation. This receptor was obtained from a human donor in good health (CMV status not recorded). Some clones in this sample may be carry-over from other donors' samples. V gene TRBV28 combines with J gene TRBJ1-1, with D unresolved. CDR3 in amino acids: CASSLLVTNTEAFF. DNA of the CDR3: TGTGCCAGCAGCCTCCTTGTTACGAACACTGAAGCTTTCTTT.